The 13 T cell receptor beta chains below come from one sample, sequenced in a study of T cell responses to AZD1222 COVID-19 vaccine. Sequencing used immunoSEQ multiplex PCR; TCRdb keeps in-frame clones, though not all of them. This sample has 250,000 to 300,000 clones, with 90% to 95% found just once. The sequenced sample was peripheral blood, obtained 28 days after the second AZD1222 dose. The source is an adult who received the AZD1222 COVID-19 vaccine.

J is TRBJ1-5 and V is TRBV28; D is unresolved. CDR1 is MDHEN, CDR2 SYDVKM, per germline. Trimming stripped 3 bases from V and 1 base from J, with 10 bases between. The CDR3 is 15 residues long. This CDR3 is CASSFEASSNQPQHF. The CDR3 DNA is TGTGCCAGCAGTTTTGAGGCCTCGAGCAATCAGCCCCAGCATTTT.

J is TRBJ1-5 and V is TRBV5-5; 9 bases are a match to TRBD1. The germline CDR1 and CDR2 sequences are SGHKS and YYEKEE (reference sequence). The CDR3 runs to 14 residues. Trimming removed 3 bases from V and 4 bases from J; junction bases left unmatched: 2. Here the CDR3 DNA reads TGTGCCAGCAGCTGGGACAGGGTTAATCAGCCCCAGCATTTT. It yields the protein CASSWDRVNQPQHF. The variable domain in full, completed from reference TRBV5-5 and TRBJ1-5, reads DAGVTQSPTHLIKTRGQQVTLRCSPISGHKSVSWYQQVLGQGPQFIFQYYEKEERGRGNFPDRFSARQFPNYSSELNVNALLLGDSALYLCASSWDRVNQPQHFGDGTRLSIL.

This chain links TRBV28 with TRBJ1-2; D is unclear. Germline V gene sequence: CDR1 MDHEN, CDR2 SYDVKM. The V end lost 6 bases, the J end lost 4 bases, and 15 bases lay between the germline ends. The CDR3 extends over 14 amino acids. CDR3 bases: TGTGCCAGCAGCTCACAAAGAACGATCTATGGCTACACCTTC. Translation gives CASSSQRTIYGYTF.

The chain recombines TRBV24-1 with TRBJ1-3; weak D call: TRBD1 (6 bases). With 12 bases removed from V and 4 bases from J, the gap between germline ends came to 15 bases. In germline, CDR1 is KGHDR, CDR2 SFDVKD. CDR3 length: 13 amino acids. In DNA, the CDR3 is TGTGCCGCCCGAACAGGGCGAGGAAACACCATATATTTT. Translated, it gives CAARTGRGNTIYF.

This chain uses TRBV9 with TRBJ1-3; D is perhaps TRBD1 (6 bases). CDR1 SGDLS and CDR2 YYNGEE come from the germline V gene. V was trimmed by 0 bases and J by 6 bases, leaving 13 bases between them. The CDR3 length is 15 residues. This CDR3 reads CASSVGPGESNTIYF. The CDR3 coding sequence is TGTGCCAGCAGCGTAGGACCAGGGGAATCAAACACCATATATTTT. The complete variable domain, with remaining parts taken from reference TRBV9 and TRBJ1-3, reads DSGVTQTPKHLITATGQRVTLRCSPRSGDLSVYWYQQSLDQGLQFLIQYYNGEERAKGNILERFSAQQFPDLHSELNLSSLELGDSALYFCASSVGPGESNTIYFGEGSWLTVV.

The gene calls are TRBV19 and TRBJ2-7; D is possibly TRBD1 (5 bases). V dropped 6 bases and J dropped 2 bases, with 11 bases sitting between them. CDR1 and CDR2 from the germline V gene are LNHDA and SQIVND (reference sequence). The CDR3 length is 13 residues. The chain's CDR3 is CASSPGIPYEQYF. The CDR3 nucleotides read TGTGCCAGTAGCCCAGGGATCCCCTACGAGCAGTACTTC. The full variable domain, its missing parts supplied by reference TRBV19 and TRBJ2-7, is DGGITQSPKYLFRKEGQNVTLSCEQNLNHDAMYWYRQDPGQGLRLIYYSQIVNDFQKGDIAEGYSVSREKKESFPLTVTSAQKNPTAFYLCASSPGIPYEQYFGPGTRLTVT.

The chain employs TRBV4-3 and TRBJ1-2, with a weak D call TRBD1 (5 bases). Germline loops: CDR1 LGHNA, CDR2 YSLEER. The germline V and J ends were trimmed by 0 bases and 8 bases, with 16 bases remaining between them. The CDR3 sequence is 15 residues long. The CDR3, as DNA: TGCGCCAGCAGCCAAGATTTCGGGCAGGAGGGGGGCTACACCTTC. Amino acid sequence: CASSQDFGQEGGYTF.

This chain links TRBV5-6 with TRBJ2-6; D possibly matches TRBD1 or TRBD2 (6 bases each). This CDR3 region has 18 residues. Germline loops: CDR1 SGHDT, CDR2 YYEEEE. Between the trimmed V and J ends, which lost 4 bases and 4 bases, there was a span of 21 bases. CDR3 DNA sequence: TGTGCCAGCAGCGGTACCGGGACCGGGGGCAGGGGGGCCAACGTCCTGACTTTC. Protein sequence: CASSGTGTGGRGANVLTF.

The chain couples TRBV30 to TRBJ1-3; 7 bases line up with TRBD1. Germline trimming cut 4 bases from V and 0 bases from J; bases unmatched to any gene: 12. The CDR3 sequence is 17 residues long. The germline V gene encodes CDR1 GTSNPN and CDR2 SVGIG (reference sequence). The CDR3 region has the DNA TGTGCCTGGAAAGTCTCCGGGACAGTGAGCTCTGGAAACACCATATATTTT. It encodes CAWKVSGTVSSGNTIYF. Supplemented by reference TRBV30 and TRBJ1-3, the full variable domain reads SQTIHQWPATLVQPVGSPLSLECTVEGTSNPNLYWYRQAAGRGLQLLFYSVGIGQISSEVPQNLSASRPQDRQFILSSKKLLLSDSGFYLCAWKVSGTVSSGNTIYFGEGSWLTVV.

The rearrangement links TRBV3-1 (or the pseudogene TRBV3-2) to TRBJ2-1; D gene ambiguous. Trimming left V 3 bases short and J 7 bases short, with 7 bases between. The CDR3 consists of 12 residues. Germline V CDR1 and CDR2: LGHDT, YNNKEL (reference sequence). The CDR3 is CASSQTGNEQFF. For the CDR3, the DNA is TGTGCCAGCAGCCAGACTGGAAATGAGCAGTTCTTC.

CDR3 sequence: CASSPLFRLAGGTDTQYF. DNA for the CDR3: TGTGCCAGCAGCCCACTATTTCGACTAGCGGGGGGAACAGATACGCAGTATTTT. This sequence joins TRBV28 and TRBJ2-3; 13 positions agree with TRBD2. Trimming at V came to 6 bases and at J to 3 bases, leaving 12 bases not matched to a gene. There are 18 residues in the CDR3. The germline CDR1 and CDR2 sequences are MDHEN and SYDVKM. The variable domain in full, completed from reference TRBV28 and TRBJ2-3, reads DVKVTQSSRYLVKRTGEKVFLECVQDMDHENMFWYRQDPGLGLRLIYFSYDVKMKEKGDIPEGYSVSREKKERFSLILESASTNQTSMYLCASSPLFRLAGGTDTQYFGPGTRLTVL.

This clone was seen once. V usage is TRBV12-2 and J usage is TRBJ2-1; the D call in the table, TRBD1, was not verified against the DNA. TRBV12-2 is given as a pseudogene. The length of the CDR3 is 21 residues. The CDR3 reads CASRLRGSGTETPFVYNEQFF. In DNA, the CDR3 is TGTGCAAGTCGCCTCAGGGGGTCCGGGACGGAGACCCCATTCGTCTACAATGAGCAGTTCTTC.

The DNA of the CDR3 is TGCAGTGCTAGTTACAGCGCCTACGAGCAGTACTTC. Protein product: CSASYSAYEQYF. The rearrangement links TRBV20-1 to TRBJ2-7; no definite D call. Germline CDR1 and CDR2: DFQATT and SNEGSKA (reference sequence). The CDR3 is 12 amino acids. Between the trimmed V and J ends, which lost 3 bases and 2 bases, there was a span of 8 bases.